Reported below is one T cell receptor (beta chain). This record comes from a study of blood T cell repertoires in COVID-19. It was during active infection that Seattle patients were enrolled and then longitudinally followed. Sequencing was performed with immunoSEQ multiplex PCR; in TCRdb, only in-frame clones are kept and a portion is missing. The table records 250,000 to 400,000 clones, more than 70% of them present only once. Germline loops: CDR1 SNHLY, CDR2 FYNNEI. V lost 4 bases and J lost 11, with 22 bases in between. The length of the CDR3 is 15 residues. This rearrangement joins TRBV2 to TRBJ2-3; D may be TRBD1 (6 bases). The receptor was isolated from a woman aged 25 to 45 with COVID-19, enrolled during active disease. Sequencing was carried out using peripheral blood. Written as DNA, the CDR3 is TGTGCCAGCAGTGTGGGGACACAAACGGGCGACCTGCAGTATTTT. Protein sequence: CASSVGTQTGDLQYF.